This entry concerns a single T cell receptor (beta chain). Its antigen remains unidentified. There are 14 residues in the CDR3. Germline V lookup: CDR1 MNHNS, CDR2 SASEGT. V lost 4 bases and J lost 0, with 10 bases in between. These data belong to a study of shared clonotypes between healthy human individuals. Broader study findings: The study generally estimated greater richness for naive than memory subsets. The small donor group covered limited genetic and exposure diversity.

This table comes from immunoSEQ multiplex PCR, and its TCRdb copy is limited to in-frame clones, with some not included. The top ten hold 1.1% of the sample, which has just over 2,000,000 clones, less than 95% seen once. Naive CD8 cells, CD45RO-negative and positively selected for CCR7, excluded terminally differentiated effector memory CD45RA+ cells. J is TRBJ2-7 and V is TRBV6-1, with D uncertain. Sequencing was carried out using naive CD8+ T cells sorted from blood. The source of this sequence is a man aged 18-30 years in good health. The DNA of the CDR3 is TGTGCCAGCAGTGGATCTCCGGCCTCCTACGAGCAGTACTTC. Translation: CASSGSPASYEQYF.